The entry below gives a single TCR beta chain sequence along with its context. These data come from a study of blood T cell repertoires in COVID-19. At the level of the study: COVID-19 samples, acute and convalescent, were from the United States, Italy and Spain.

Original handling: Estimation of nucleated cell counts was performed using reference gene primer amplification. The data were produced by immunoSEQ multiplex PCR, yet TCRdb's version contains in-frame clones alone and is incomplete. V and J calls and clone size come straight from that table; D and trimming were deduced from the DNA. This table has about 210,000 clones, roughly 90% appearing once. Participants had their cohort set by participant-reported clinical history. Within 2 weeks before study entry, exposed participants met a COVID-19 case. V was clipped by 0 bases and J by 7 bases; unmatched bases: 2. The germline gives CDR1 SGHDT, CDR2 YYEEEE. The CDR3 contains 14 residues.

The specimen was PBMCs or T cells enriched from blood (not recorded which). The genes are TRBV5-6 and TRBJ2-1, with TRBD2 matching 9 bases. The TCR originated in a woman in her thirties who had been exposed to COVID-19. CDR3 sequence: CASSLEGLANEQFF. Written as DNA, the CDR3 is TGTGCCAGCAGCTTGGAGGGACTAGCAAATGAGCAGTTCTTC.